These T cell receptor beta chains were read from a single sample in a study of Ad26.COV2.S vaccination and SARS-CoV-2 variants. TCRdb keeps only in-frame clones here, not all; method: immunoSEQ multiplex PCR. The sample contains about 320,000 clones, 70% to 90% of which appear only once. Specimen: peripheral blood, collected in a trial of Ad26.COV2.S vaccine versus placebo. These receptor sequences come from a person aged 18-65 years who received the Ad26.COV2.S COVID-19 vaccine or a placebo. CDR3s include the opening cysteine and the closing phenylalanine or tryptophan. D genes are given only for firm matches. Not every row has a clone size; where given, it reads once, few, many or a size class.

j_call	v_call	d_call	clone_size	cdr3_nt	cdr3_aa
TRBJ2-5	TRBV7-3	.	.	TGTGCCAGCAGCTTAAGTCCGGGGGAGACCCAGTACTTC	CASSLSPGETQYF
TRBJ1-1	TRBV7-9	TRBD1	.	TGTGCCAGCAGCTTCCACCGGGACAGGGGGCGCGGGGCTGAAGCTTTCTTT	CASSFHRDRGRGAEAFF
TRBJ2-1	TRBV4-3	.	.	TGCGCCAGCAGCCAAGATAAGGGAGGGCAGTTCTTC	CASSQDKGGQFF
TRBJ1-2	TRBV7-2	.	.	TGTGCCAGCAGTCGCGGACAAGCCTATGGCTACACCTTC	CASSRGQAYGYTF
TRBJ2-2	TRBV19	.	.	TGTGCCAGTAGTATGGTGTGGCCGGACAAGGGCCCGAACACCGGGGAGCTGTTTTTT	CASSMVWPDKGPNTGELFF
TRBJ2-7	TRBV19	TRBD1	once	TGTGCCAGTAGAGACAGGGCAACCTACGAGCAGTACTTC	CASRDRATYEQYF
TRBJ2-1	TRBV10-2	TRBD2	once	TGCGCCAGCAGTGGACTTTTGCGGGGGGCCTACTACAATGAGCAGTTCTTC	CASSGLLRGAYYNEQFF
TRBJ2-1	TRBV4-1	TRBD2	.	TGCGCCAGCAGCCAAGTAGCGGGGGGCCCGAATGAGCAGTTCTTC	CASSQVAGGPNEQFF
TRBJ1-4	TRBV7-2	.	.	TGTGCCAGCAGCTTAGCGCTCGGCGGTACAGGTGAAAAACTGTTTTTT	CASSLALGGTGEKLFF
TRBJ2-3	TRBV7-9	TRBD2	once	TGTGCCAGCAGGTCCCGTAGGGCGGGGGGACGCACAGATACGCAGTATTTT	CASRSRRAGGRTDTQYF
TRBJ2-1	TRBV6-5	.	.	TGTGCCAGCAGTTTTAAGGGGGGGCCCGGCAATGAGCAGTTCTTC	CASSFKGGPGNEQFF
TRBJ2-1	TRBV18	.	.	TGTGCCAGCTCACGTAACAGGGGAGGTGAGCAGTTCTTC	CASSRNRGGEQFF
TRBJ2-7	TRBV11-2	.	.	TGTGCCAGCAGCTTACGTGGGGACGAGCAGTACTTC	CASSLRGDEQYF
TRBJ1-1	TRBV5-1	.	.	TGCGCCAGCAGCTTGGACACCGAGTGGAATCAAGCTTTCTTT	CASSLDTEWNQAFF
TRBJ2-3	TRBV11-2	TRBD1	.	TGTGCCAGCAGCACATTACAGGGGAGAGCAGATACGCAGTATTTT	CASSTLQGRADTQYF
TRBJ2-7	TRBV25-1	.	once	TGTGCCAGCAGTGCGCCAGGATCCTACTACGAGCAGTACTTC	CASSAPGSYYEQYF
TRBJ2-1	TRBV11-3	.	once	TGTGCCAGCAGCGGCCGTAGCGGCTCCTACAATGAGCAGTTCTTC	CASSGRSGSYNEQFF
TRBJ2-6	TRBV18	.	once	TGTGCCAGCTCACCCCCAGGGGTTGGGGCCAACGTCCTGACTTTC	CASSPPGVGANVLTF
TRBJ2-1	TRBV7-2	.	.	TGTGCCAGCAGCTTACTCAGGAATGAGCAGTTCTTC	CASSLLRNEQFF
TRBJ1-5	TRBV4-1	TRBD1	.	TGCGCCAGCAGCCAAGTTGTTTTGAGGGGGCGGGGGCCCCAGCATTTT	CASSQVVLRGRGPQHF
TRBJ2-7	TRBV20-1	.	.	TGCAGTGCTAGCTCAGCCTACGAGCAGTACTTC	CSASSAYEQYF
TRBJ1-1	TRBV12-3/TRBV12-4	.	.	TGTGCCAGCAGTATGGGGGGGACTGAAGCTTTCTTT	CASSMGGTEAFF
TRBJ2-1	TRBV11-2	.	.	TGTGCCAGCAGCTCCCAATACAATGAGCAGTTCTTC	CASSSQYNEQFF
TRBJ1-6	TRBV2	.	.	TGTGCCAGCAGTCAAACACCCGATAATTCACCCCTCCACTTT	CASSQTPDNSPLHF
TRBJ1-5	TRBV27	.	.	TGTGCCAGCAGTGAAGCCCCGGGGGATCAGCCCCAGCATTTT	CASSEAPGDQPQHF
TRBJ1-1	TRBV5-4	.	.	TGTGCCAGCAGCTTATCTACCGGGGCAGAAGCTTTCTTT	CASSLSTGAEAFF
TRBJ2-7	TRBV5-1	TRBD1	.	TGCGCCAGCAGCCCCGGGCTGTACAGGGGCTACGAGCAGTACTTC	CASSPGLYRGYEQYF
TRBJ1-2	TRBV20-1	.	.	TGCAGTGCTAGGTCCCGCTATGGCTACACCTTC	CSARSRYGYTF
TRBJ1-3	TRBV15	.	.	TGTGCCACCAGCAGAGTCAGGGTGTCTGGAAACACCATATATTTT	CATSRVRVSGNTIYF
TRBJ1-1	TRBV5-4	TRBD1	.	TGTGCCAGCAGCTCCGACAGGGGCCAGAACACTGAAGCTTTCTTT	CASSSDRGQNTEAFF
TRBJ1-2	TRBV29-1	TRBD1	.	TGCAGCGTTGAAGATCAAGGCAGGGGGCGGGAGAAGAGCTACACCTTC	CSVEDQGRGREKSYTF
TRBJ2-5	TRBV7-9	.	once	TGTGCCAGCAGCCTCCAACGGCCGGGCCGCCAAGAGACCCAGTACTTC	CASSLQRPGRQETQYF
TRBJ2-1	TRBV7-2	TRBD1	.	TGTGCCAGCAGCTTAGGGGGGACAGTCTGGAATGAGCAGTTCTTC	CASSLGGTVWNEQFF
TRBJ2-3	TRBV29-1	.	few	TGCAGCGTCCTTACTCGACAGGATTTCACAGATACGCAGTATTTT	CSVLTRQDFTDTQYF
TRBJ2-5	TRBV12-3/TRBV12-4	.	.	TGTGCCAGCAGTTCCATCCGGTGGGAGACCCAGTACTTC	CASSSIRWETQYF
TRBJ1-5	TRBV5-4	.	few	TGTGCCAGCAGCAAGGAGGGGAGTCAGCCCCAGCATTTT	CASSKEGSQPQHF
TRBJ2-2	TRBV30	.	once	TGTGCCTGGAGGGACACCGGGGAGCTGTTTTTT	CAWRDTGELFF
TRBJ2-1	TRBV3-1/TRBV3-2	TRBD2	.	TGTGCCAGCCTTAATGGACTAGCGGGGGGGAGAGAGCAGTTCTTC	CASLNGLAGGREQFF
TRBJ1-1	TRBV29-1	.	once	TGCAGCGGATCAGTGGAGAACACTGAAGCTTTCTTT	CSGSVENTEAFF
TRBJ1-2	TRBV10-3	.	.	TGTGCCATCAGTCCGCAAACCAACTATGGCTACACCTTC	CAISPQTNYGYTF
TRBJ1-3	TRBV29-1	.	once	TGCAGTTCAAGCTCTGGAAACACCATATATTTT	CSSSSGNTIYF
TRBJ2-7	TRBV2	TRBD1	many	TGTGCCAGCAGCCCACTAGGGGGACAGGGCTACGAGCAGTACTTC	CASSPLGGQGYEQYF
TRBJ2-5	TRBV6-2/TRBV6-3	TRBD2	.	TGTGCCAGCAGTTACTCGGTGGTAGCGGGGGGCCGACCCCAAGAGACCCAGTACTTC	CASSYSVVAGGRPQETQYF
TRBJ2-5	TRBV7-9	.	.	TGTGCCAGCAGCTTAAATTTCGATAGGGGGACCCAGTACTTC	CASSLNFDRGTQYF
TRBJ1-1	TRBV7-9	TRBD1	.	TGTGCCAGCAGCTCGCCTCGACAGGGGGACACTGAAGCTTTCTTT	CASSSPRQGDTEAFF
TRBJ2-1	TRBV2	TRBD2	.	TGTGCCAGCAGTGAACAAAGCGGGGCCTACAATGAGCAGTTCTTC	CASSEQSGAYNEQFF
TRBJ2-7	TRBV7-8	TRBD1	.	TGTGCCAGCAGCTTCCCCGGACAGGCCAGGCAGTACTTC	CASSFPGQARQYF
TRBJ2-3	TRBV3-1/TRBV3-2	.	many	TGTGCCAGCAGCTTCCGGGATACGCAGTATTTT	CASSFRDTQYF
TRBJ1-2	TRBV7-2	TRBD1	.	TGTGCCAGCAGCACTTACATCACAGGGGACTATGGCTACACCTTC	CASSTYITGDYGYTF
TRBJ2-3	TRBV6-2/TRBV6-3	TRBD1	.	TGTGCCAGCAGTTCTTTGGGACAGAACACAGATACGCAGTATTTT	CASSSLGQNTDTQYF
TRBJ2-4	TRBV3-1/TRBV3-2	.	.	TGTGCCAGCAGCTTCGGGGGTTTGAACATTCAGTACTTC	CASSFGGLNIQYF
TRBJ1-6	TRBV4-1	.	.	TGCGCCAGCAGCCATGCAGGGGTGGGGGATAATTCACCCCTCCACTTT	CASSHAGVGDNSPLHF
TRBJ1-1	TRBV30	.	.	TGTGCCTGGAGTGTATGGTCAGGGGCCGGGGATACTGAAGCTTTCTTT	CAWSVWSGAGDTEAFF
TRBJ2-5	TRBV18	TRBD1	.	TGTGCCAGCTCACCACCCGGGACAGTCAAAGAGACCCAGTACTTC	CASSPPGTVKETQYF